Only a few counts were recorded for the clone carrying this T cell receptor (beta chain). As yet, its antigen is unknown. This record belongs to a study of response to subunit inactivated influenza vaccine. Study conclusions and caveats: Researchers suggested that each seasonal influenza vaccination recruits few new T cells.

TCRdb used MiXCR to reprocess the RT-PCR reads, holding one entry per CDR3 protein. The data hold hundreds of thousands of distinct CDR3 sequences, with roughly 18% observed a single time. The CDR3 is 14 residues long. Trimming cost V 6 bases and J 0 bases; bases outside gene matches: 6. Germline-derived CDR1 and CDR2 are DFQATT and SNEGSKA (reference sequence). The chain employs TRBV20-1 and TRBJ2-3; 7 nucleotides match TRBD2. The TCR was taken from a man aged 50 to 60 who received an inactivated influenza vaccine. The material was PBMCs from blood, obtained 5 days after vaccination. Here the CDR3 reads CSAEGLSSTDTQYF. Written as DNA, the CDR3 is TGCAGTGCGGAGGGACTATCTAGCACAGATACGCAGTATTTT.